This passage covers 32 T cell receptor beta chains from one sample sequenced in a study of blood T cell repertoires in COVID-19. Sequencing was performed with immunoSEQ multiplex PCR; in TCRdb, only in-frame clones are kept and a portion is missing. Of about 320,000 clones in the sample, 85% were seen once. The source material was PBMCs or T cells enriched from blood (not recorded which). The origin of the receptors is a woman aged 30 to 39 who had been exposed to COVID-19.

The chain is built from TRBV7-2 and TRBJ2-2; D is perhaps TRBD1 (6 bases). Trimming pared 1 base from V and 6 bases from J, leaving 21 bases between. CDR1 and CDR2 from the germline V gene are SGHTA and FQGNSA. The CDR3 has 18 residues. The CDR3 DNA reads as TGTGCCAGCAGCTTAGAGAGGCCGTCGACAGGAAGGGCCGGGGAGCTGTTTTTT. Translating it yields CASSLERPSTGRAGELFF.

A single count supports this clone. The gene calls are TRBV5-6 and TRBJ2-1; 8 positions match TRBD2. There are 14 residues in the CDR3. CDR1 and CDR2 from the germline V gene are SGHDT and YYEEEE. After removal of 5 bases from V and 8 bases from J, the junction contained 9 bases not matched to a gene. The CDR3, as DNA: TGTGCCAGCAGTATCAGGACTAGCTTCGATGAGCAGTTCTTC. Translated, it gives CASSIRTSFDEQFF.

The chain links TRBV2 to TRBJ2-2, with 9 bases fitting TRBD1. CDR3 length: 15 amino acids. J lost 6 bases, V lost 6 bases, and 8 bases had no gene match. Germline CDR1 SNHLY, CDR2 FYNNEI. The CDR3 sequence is CASRSTGGKSGELFF. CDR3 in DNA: TGTGCCAGCAGATCGACAGGGGGAAAATCCGGGGAGCTGTTTTTT. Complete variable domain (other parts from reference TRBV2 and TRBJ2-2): EPEVTQTPSHQVTQMGQEVILRCVPISNHLYFYWYRQILGQKVEFLVSFYNNEISEKSEIFDDQFSVERPDGSNFTLKIRSTKLEDSAMYFCASRSTGGKSGELFFGEGSRLTVL.

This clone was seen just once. CDR3 coding DNA: TGTGCCAGTAGTGCCCCCCAGGGGCGCCCAACAGATACGCAGTATTTT. It is translated as CASSAPQGRPTDTQYF. V usage is TRBV19 and J usage is TRBJ2-3, with D tentatively TRBD1 (6 bases). The CDR3 runs to 16 residues. Germline CDR1 LNHDA, CDR2 SQIVND (reference sequence). Trimming pared 5 bases from V and 3 bases from J, leaving 18 bases between.

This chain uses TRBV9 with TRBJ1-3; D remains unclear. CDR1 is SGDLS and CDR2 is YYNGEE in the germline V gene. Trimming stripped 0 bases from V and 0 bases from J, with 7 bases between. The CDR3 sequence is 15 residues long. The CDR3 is CASSVGGFSGNTIYF. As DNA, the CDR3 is TGTGCCAGCAGCGTAGGAGGCTTCTCTGGAAACACCATATATTTT.

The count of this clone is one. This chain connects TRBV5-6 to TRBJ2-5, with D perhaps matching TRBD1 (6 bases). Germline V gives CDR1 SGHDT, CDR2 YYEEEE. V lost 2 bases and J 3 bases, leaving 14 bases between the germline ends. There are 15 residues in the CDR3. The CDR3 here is CASSFRVSGEETQYF. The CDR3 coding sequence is TGTGCCAGCAGCTTCCGGGTCTCAGGGGAAGAGACCCAGTACTTC.

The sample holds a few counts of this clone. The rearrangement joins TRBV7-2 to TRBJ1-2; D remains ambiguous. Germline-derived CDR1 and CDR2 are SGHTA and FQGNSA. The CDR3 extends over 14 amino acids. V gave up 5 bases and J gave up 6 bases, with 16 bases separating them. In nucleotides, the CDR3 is TGTGCCAGCAGCAGCCCCGGGAGGGAAAATGGCTACACCTTC. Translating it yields CASSSPGRENGYTF.

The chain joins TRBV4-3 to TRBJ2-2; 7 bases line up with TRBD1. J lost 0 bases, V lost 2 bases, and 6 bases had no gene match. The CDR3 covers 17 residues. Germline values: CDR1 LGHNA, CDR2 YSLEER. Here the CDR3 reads CASSQPPGTANTGELFF. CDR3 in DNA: TGCGCCAGCAGCCAACCGCCCGGGACAGCGAACACCGGGGAGCTGTTTTTT.

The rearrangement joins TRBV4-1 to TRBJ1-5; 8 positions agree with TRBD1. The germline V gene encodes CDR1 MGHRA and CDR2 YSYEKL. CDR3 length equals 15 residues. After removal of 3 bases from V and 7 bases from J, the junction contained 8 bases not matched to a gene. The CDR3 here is CASSQMTGDDQPQHF. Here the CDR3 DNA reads TGCGCCAGCAGCCAGATGACAGGGGATGACCAGCCCCAGCATTTT.

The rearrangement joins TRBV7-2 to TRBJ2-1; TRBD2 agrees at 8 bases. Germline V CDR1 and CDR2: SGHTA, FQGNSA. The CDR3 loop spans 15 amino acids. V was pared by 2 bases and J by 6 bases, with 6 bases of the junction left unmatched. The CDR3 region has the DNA TGTGCCAGCAGCTTAAGACGGGAGGGCCTCAATGAGCAGTTCTTC. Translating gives CASSLRREGLNEQFF. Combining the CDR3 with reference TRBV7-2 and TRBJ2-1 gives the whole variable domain GAGVSQSPSNKVTEKGKDVELRCDPISGHTALYWYRQSLGQGLEFLIYFQGNSAPDKSGLPSDRFSAERTGGSVSTLTIQRTQQEDSAVYLCASSLRREGLNEQFFGPGTRLTVL.

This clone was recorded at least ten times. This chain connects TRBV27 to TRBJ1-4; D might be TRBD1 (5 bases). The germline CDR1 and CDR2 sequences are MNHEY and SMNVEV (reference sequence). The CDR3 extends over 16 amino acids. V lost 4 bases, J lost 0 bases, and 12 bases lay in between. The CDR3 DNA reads TGTGCCAGCAGTTGGAACAGGCCCTCAACTAATGAAAAACTGTTTTTT. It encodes CASSWNRPSTNEKLFF. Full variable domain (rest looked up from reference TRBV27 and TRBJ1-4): EAQVTQNPRYLITVTGKKLTVTCSQNMNHEYMSWYRQDPGLGLRQIYYSMNVEVTDKGDVPEGYKVSRKEKRNFPLILESPSPNQTSLYFCASSWNRPSTNEKLFFGSGTQLSVL.

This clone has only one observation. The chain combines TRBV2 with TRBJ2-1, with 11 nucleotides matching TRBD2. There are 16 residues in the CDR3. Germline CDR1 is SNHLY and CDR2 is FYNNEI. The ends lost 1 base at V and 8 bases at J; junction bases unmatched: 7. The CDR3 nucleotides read TGTGCCAGCAGTGAAGTAGCGGCTAGCGGGAGGCATGAGCAGTTCTTC. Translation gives CASSEVAASGRHEQFF.

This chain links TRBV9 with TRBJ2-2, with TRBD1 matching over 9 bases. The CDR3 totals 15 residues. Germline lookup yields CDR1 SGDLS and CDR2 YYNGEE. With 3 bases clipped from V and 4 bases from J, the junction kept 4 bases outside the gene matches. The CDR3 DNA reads TGTGCCAGCAGCGATCCGGGACAGGGCACCGGGGAGCTGTTTTTT. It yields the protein CASSDPGQGTGELFF.

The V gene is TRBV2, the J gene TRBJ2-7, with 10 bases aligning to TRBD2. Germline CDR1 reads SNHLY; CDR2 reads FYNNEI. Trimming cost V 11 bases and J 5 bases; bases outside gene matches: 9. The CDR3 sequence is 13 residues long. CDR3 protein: CAANLAGAHEQYF. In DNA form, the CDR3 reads TGTGCCGCCAACCTAGCGGGAGCCCACGAGCAGTACTTC. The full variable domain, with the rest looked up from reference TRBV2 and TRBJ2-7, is EPEVTQTPSHQVTQMGQEVILRCVPISNHLYFYWYRQILGQKVEFLVSFYNNEISEKSEIFDDQFSVERPDGSNFTLKIRSTKLEDSAMYFCAANLAGAHEQYFGPGTRLTVT.

For the CDR3, the DNA is TGTGCCAGCAGTCCAGGGTGGGAGACCCAGTACTTC. It encodes CASSPGWETQYF. The chain links TRBV28 to TRBJ2-5; a weak D match, TRBD1 (5 bases). The CDR3 is made up of 12 amino acids. Germline V lookup: CDR1 MDHEN, CDR2 SYDVKM. V was shortened by 5 bases and J by 5 bases, with 9 bases between the two germline ends.

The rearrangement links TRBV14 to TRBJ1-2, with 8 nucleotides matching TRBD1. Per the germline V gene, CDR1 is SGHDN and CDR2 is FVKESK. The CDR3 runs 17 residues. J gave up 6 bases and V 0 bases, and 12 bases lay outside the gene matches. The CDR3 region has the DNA TGTGCCAGCAGCCAAGATCTCGACGGACAGGGAAGGAATGGCTACACCTTC. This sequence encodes CASSQDLDGQGRNGYTF.

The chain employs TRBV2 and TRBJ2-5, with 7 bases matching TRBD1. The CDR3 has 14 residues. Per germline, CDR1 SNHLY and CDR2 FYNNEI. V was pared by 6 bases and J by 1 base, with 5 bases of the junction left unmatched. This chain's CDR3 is CASSRDRIQETQYF. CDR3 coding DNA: TGTGCCAGCAGCCGGGACAGAATCCAAGAGACCCAGTACTTC.

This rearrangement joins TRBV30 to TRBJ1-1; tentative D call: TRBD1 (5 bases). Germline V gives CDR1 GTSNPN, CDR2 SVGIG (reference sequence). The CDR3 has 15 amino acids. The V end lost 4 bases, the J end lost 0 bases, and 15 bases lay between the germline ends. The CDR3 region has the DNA TGTGCCTGGAAACCCTCGGACATCCTGAACACTGAAGCTTTCTTT. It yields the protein CAWKPSDILNTEAFF.

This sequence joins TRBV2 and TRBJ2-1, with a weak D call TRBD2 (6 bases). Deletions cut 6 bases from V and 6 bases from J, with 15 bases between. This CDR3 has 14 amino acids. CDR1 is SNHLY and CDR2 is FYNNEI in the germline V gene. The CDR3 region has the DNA TGTGCCAGCAGACCTCGTGGGGGGAGCAATGAGCAGTTCTTC. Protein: CASRPRGGSNEQFF.

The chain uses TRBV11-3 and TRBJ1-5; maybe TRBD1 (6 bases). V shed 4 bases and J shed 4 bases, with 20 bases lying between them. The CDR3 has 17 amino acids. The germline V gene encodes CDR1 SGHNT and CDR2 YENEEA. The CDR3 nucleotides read TGTGCCAGCAGCTCCTTACTTATGGGGACAAATAATCAGCCCCAGCATTTT. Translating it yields CASSSLLMGTNNQPQHF.

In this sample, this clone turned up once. The CDR3 coding sequence is TGTGCCAGCAGCTACGGACAGGGGGCGGGCGGGGAGCTGTTTTTT. Its protein is CASSYGQGAGGELFF. The chain uses TRBV11-2 and TRBJ2-2, with TRBD1 identical over 11 bases. J lost 7 bases, V lost 4 bases, and 5 bases had no gene match. The CDR3 has 15 residues. Germline V CDR1 and CDR2: SGHAT, FQNNGV.

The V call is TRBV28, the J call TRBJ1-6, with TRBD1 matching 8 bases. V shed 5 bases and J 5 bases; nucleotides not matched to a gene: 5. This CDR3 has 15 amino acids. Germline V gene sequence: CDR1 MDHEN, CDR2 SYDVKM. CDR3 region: CASSRSDRDNSPLHF. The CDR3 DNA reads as TGTGCCAGCAGTAGATCGGACAGGGATAATTCACCCCTCCACTTT. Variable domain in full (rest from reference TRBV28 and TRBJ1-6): DVKVTQSSRYLVKRTGEKVFLECVQDMDHENMFWYRQDPGLGLRLIYFSYDVKMKEKGDIPEGYSVSREKKERFSLILESASTNQTSMYLCASSRSDRDNSPLHFGNGTRLTVT.

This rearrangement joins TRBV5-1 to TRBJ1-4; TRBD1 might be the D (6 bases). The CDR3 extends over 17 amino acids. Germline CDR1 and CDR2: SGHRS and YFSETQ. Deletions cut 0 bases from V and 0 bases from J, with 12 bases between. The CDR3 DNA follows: TGCGCCAGCAGCTTGGCCCTACAGGGTGCAACTAATGAAAAACTGTTTTTT. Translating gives CASSLALQGATNEKLFF. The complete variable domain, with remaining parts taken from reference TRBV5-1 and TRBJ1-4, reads KAGVTQTPRYLIKTRGQQVTLSCSPISGHRSVSWYQQTPGQGLQFLFEYFSETQRNKGNFPGRFSGRQFSNSRSEMNVSTLELGDSALYLCASSLALQGATNEKLFFGSGTQLSVL.

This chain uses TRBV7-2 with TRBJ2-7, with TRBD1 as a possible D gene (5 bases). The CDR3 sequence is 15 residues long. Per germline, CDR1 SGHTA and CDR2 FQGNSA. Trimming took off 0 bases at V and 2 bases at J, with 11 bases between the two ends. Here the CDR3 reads CASSLAPTAPYEQYF. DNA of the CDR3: TGTGCCAGCAGCTTAGCCCCGACAGCCCCCTACGAGCAGTACTTC.

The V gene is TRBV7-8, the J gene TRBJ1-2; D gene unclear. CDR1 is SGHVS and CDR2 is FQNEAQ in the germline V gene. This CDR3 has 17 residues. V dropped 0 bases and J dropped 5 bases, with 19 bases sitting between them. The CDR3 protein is CASSLARSGAPGYGYTF. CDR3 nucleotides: TGTGCCAGCAGCTTAGCGCGGTCGGGAGCCCCCGGTTATGGCTACACCTTC.

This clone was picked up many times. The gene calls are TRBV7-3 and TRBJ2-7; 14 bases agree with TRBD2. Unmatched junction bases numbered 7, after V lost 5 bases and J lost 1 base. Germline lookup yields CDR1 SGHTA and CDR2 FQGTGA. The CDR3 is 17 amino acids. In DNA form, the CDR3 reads TGTGCCAGCAGCCCGGGACTAGCGGGAGCGAGGTCCTACGAGCAGTACTTC. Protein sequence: CASSPGLAGARSYEQYF.

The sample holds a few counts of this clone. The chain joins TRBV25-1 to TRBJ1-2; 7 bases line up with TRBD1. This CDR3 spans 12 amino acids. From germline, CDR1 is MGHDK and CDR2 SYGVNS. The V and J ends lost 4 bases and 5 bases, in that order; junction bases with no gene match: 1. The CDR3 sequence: CASSGTGYGYTF. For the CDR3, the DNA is TGTGCCAGCAGTGGGACAGGTTATGGCTACACCTTC.

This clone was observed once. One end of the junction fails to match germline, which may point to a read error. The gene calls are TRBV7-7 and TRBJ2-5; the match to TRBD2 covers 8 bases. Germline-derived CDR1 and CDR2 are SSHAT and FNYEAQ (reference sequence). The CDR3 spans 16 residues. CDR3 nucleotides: TGTGCTAGCAGCACGCGGGGGGCAGCACCTCAAGAGACCCAGTACTTC. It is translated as CASSTRGAAPQETQYF.

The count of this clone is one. CDR3 loop: CASSPDRGVRMNTEAFF. The CDR3 bases are TGTGCCAGCAGCCCGGACAGGGGAGTAAGGATGAACACTGAAGCTTTCTTT. V usage is TRBV7-9 and J usage is TRBJ1-1; 9 bases map to TRBD1. CDR1 and CDR2 from the germline V gene are SEHNR and FQNEAQ (reference sequence). V lost 5 bases to trimming and J lost 0 bases; unmatched junction nucleotides: 10. The CDR3 consists of 17 residues.

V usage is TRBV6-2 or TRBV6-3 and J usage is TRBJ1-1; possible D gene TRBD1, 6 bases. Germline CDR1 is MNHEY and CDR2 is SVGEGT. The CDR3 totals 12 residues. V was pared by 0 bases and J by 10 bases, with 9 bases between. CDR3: CASSYSTGGAFF. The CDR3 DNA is TGTGCCAGCAGTTACTCGACAGGCGGAGCTTTCTTT.

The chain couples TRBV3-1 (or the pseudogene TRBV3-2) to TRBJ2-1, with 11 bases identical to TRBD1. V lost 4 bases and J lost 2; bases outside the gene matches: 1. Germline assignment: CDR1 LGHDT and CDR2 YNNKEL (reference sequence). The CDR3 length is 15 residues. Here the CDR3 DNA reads TGTGCCAGCAGCCGGGACAGGGGGACCTACAATGAGCAGTTCTTC. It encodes CASSRDRGTYNEQFF.

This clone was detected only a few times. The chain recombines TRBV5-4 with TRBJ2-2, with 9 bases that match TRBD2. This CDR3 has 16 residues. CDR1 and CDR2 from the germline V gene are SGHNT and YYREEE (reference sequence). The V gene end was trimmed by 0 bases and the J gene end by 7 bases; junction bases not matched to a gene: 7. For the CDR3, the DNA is TGTGCCAGCAGCTTGGCCGGCGGGGGGGCCGACGGGGAGCTGTTTTTT. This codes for CASSLAGGGADGELFF.